This TCR beta chain was obtained from a study of blood T cell repertoires in COVID-19. At the level of the study: From the United States, Italy and Spain came samples of acute and convalescent COVID-19. Nucleic acid was either cDNA or gDNA, and it came from T cells, B-cell-depleted T cells, or PBMCs.

Per the authors' pipeline: Reference gene primer amplification yielded estimated nucleated cell counts. The data were produced by immunoSEQ multiplex PCR, yet TCRdb's version contains in-frame clones alone and is incomplete. For V, J and clone size, that table is used; D and trimming come from the DNA. The sample lists roughly 440,000 clones, around 89% occurring once. Germline V gene data show CDR1 as MDHEN and CDR2 as SYDVKM. V dropped 4 bases and J dropped 8 bases, with 14 bases sitting between them. The CDR3 is 13 amino acids. Seattle cases were enrolled at active infection and followed longitudinally.

The sequenced sample was peripheral blood. The sequence derives from a woman in her forties or fifties with COVID-19, enrolled during active disease. The J gene is TRBJ1-2, the V gene TRBV28; maybe TRBD1 (6 bases). CDR3 residues: CASSWGRYRGYTF. Written as DNA, the CDR3 is TGTGCCAGCAGTTGGGGGCGCTACCGGGGCTACACCTTC.